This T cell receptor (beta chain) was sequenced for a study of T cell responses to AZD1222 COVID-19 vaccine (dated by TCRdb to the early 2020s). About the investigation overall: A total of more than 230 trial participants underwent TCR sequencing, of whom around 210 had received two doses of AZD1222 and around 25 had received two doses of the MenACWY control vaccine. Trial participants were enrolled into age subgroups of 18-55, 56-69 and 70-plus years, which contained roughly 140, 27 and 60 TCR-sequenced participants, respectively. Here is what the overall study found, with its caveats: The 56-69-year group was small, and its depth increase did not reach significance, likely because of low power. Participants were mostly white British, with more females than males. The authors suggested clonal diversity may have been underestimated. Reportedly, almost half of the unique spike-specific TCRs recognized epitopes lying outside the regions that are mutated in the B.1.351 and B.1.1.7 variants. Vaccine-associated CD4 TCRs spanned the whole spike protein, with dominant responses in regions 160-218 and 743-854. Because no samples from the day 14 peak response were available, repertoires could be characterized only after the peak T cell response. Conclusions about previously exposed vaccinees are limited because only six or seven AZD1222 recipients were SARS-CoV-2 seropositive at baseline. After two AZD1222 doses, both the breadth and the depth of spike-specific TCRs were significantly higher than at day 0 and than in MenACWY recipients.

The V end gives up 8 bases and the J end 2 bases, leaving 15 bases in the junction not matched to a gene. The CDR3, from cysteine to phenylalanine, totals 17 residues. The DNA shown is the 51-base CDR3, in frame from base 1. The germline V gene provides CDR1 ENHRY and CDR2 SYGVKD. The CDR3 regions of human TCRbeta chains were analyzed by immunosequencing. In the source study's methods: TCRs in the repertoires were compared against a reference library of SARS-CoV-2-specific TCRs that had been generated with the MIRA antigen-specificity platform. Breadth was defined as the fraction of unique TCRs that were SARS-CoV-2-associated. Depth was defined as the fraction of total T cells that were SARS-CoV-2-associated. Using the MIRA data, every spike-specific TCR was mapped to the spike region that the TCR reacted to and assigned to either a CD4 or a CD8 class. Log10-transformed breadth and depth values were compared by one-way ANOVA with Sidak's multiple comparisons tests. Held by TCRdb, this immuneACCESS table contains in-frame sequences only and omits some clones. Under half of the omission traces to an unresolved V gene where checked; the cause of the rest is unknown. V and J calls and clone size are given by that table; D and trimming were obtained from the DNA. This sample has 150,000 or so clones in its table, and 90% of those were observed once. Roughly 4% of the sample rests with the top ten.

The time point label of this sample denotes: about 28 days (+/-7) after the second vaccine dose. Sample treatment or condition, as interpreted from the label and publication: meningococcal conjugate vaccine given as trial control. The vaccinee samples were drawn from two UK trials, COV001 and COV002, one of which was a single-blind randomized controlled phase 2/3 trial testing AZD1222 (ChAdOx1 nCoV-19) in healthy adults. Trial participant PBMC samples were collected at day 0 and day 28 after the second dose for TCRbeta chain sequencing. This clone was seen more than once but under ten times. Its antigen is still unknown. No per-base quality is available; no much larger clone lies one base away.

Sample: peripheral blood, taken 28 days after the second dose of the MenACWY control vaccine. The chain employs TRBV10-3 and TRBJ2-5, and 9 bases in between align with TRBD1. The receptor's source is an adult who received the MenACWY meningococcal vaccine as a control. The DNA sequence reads TGTGCCATCGGAACAGGGGGCGTAGATGGGGAGCAAGAGACCCAGTACTTC. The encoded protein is CAIGTGGVDGEQETQYF.